This entry lists 15 T cell receptor beta chains sequenced from one sample in a study of technical replicates of blood from several donors. Assay: immunoSEQ multiplex PCR; the TCRdb copy retains only in-frame clones and omits some. The sample carries more than 75,000 clones, about 94% recorded once. The sample consisted of T cells isolated from PBMCs. These receptors were taken from a human donor in good health.

The rearrangement links TRBV11-3 to TRBJ1-6; 7 bases are a match to TRBD1. The CDR3 totals 16 residues. CDR1 and CDR2 from the germline V gene are SGHNT and YENEEA. V shed 5 bases and J 0 bases; nucleotides not matched to a gene: 4. In DNA form, the CDR3 reads TGTGCCAGCAGCAGGGACAGTCTCTCCTATAATTCACCCCTCCACTTT. Protein sequence: CASSRDSLSYNSPLHF.

This clone showed up just once. The chain is built from TRBV6-1 and TRBJ2-6, with no clear D. V lost 6 bases and J lost 0, with 9 bases in between. Germline assignment: CDR1 MNHNS and CDR2 SASEGT. The CDR3 is 15 amino acids. The CDR3 nucleotides are TGTGCCAGCAGCAAACAGCACTCTGGGGCCAACGTCCTGACTTTC. Its protein is CASSKQHSGANVLTF.

The chain couples TRBV7-8 to TRBJ2-3, with 8 bases fitting TRBD2. The CDR3 is 18 amino acids. After removal of 4 bases from V and 0 bases from J, the junction contained 12 bases not matched to a gene. The V gene's germline CDR1 is SGHVS and CDR2 FQNEAQ. The CDR3 here is CASSSSGPYWVSTDTQYF. The CDR3 DNA is TGTGCCAGCAGCTCTAGCGGGCCTTATTGGGTTAGCACAGATACGCAGTATTTT.

The rearrangement joins TRBV29-1 to TRBJ2-7; 7 nucleotides match TRBD1. CDR1 and CDR2 from the germline V gene are SQVTM and ANQGSEA. Trimming at V came to 7 bases and at J to 6 bases, leaving 3 bases not matched to a gene. The CDR3 spans 10 residues. The CDR3 reads CSASGGEQYF. In DNA, the CDR3 is TGCAGCGCTTCAGGGGGCGAGCAGTACTTC.

The chain joins TRBV4-1 to TRBJ1-1, with D possibly being TRBD1 (5 bases). The CDR3 extends over 13 amino acids. Germline V lookup: CDR1 MGHRA, CDR2 YSYEKL. Deletions cut 1 base from V and 8 bases from J, with 11 bases between. Here the CDR3 reads CASSQVGGDEAFF. The CDR3 nucleotides read TGCGCCAGCAGCCAAGTCGGGGGGGACGAAGCTTTCTTT.

The rearrangement joins TRBV5-1 to TRBJ2-7; D might be TRBD2 (6 bases). Trimming stripped 5 bases from V and 4 bases from J, with 16 bases between. Looked up from germline, CDR1 is SGHRS and CDR2 is YFSETQ. CDR3 length: 14 amino acids. The CDR3, as DNA: TGCGCCAGCAGGCCCGGACTATCTGGGTACGAGCAGTACTTC. This translates into CASRPGLSGYEQYF.

The V and J genes are TRBV5-6 and TRBJ2-7; TRBD1 matches 9 bases. The V gene end was trimmed by 3 bases and the J gene end by 4 bases; junction bases not matched to a gene: 2. The CDR3 runs 13 residues. Germline-derived CDR1 and CDR2 are SGHDT and YYEEEE. CDR3 region: CASSSGTGYEQYF. CDR3 DNA sequence: TGTGCCAGCAGCTCAGGGACAGGGTACGAGCAGTACTTC. The full variable domain, with the rest looked up from reference TRBV5-6 and TRBJ2-7, is DAGVTQSPTHLIKTRGQQVTLRCSPKSGHDTVSWYQQALGQGPQFIFQYYEEEERQRGNFPDRFSGHQFPNYSSELNVNALLLGDSALYLCASSSGTGYEQYFGPGTRLTVT.

V is TRBV7-2 and J is TRBJ2-3, with 7 bases fitting TRBD2. With V trimmed by 3 bases and J by 2 bases, 2 bases remained unmatched. The CDR3 sequence is 14 residues long. Germline V gene sequence: CDR1 SGHTA, CDR2 FQGNSA. The CDR3 DNA reads as TGTGCCAGCAGCTTTAGCGGGTACACAGATACGCAGTATTTT. It specifies CASSFSGYTDTQYF.

The rearrangement links TRBV19 to TRBJ1-5; TRBD1 is a possible D gene (6 bases). The CDR3 spans 13 residues. Trimming shortened V by 9 bases and J by 9 bases, and 18 bases separated the two germline ends. CDR1 and CDR2 (germline): LNHDA, SQIVND (reference sequence). The CDR3 is CASWGGGDWPQHF. The CDR3 DNA is TGTGCCAGCTGGGGAGGGGGGGACTGGCCCCAGCATTTT.

J is TRBJ2-3 and V is TRBV28, with 8 bases fitting TRBD2. CDR3 length: 12 amino acids. Germline V gene lookup returns CDR1 MDHEN and CDR2 SYDVKM. The V and J ends lost 4 bases and 10 bases, in that order; junction bases with no gene match: 4. CDR3 sequence: CASSSPGGPQYF. The CDR3 DNA sequence: TGTGCCAGCAGTTCTCCGGGAGGGCCGCAGTATTTT.

Only one count was recorded for this clone. The chain joins TRBV25-1 to TRBJ1-3; weak D call: TRBD1 (5 bases). Germline V lookup: CDR1 MGHDK, CDR2 SYGVNS. The CDR3 runs 15 residues. Trimming pared 7 bases from V and 0 bases from J, leaving 13 bases between. The CDR3: CASKETGSSGNTIYF. CDR3 DNA sequence: TGTGCCAGCAAAGAAACAGGAAGCTCTGGAAACACCATATATTTT.

V and J are TRBV7-6 and TRBJ2-7, with D unclear. CDR1 is SGHVS and CDR2 is FNYEAQ in the germline V gene. The CDR3 is 12 residues long. V lost 5 bases, J lost 3 bases, and 8 bases lay in between. CDR3 sequence (DNA): TGTGCCAGCAGCCCAGGTTACTACGAGCAGTACTTC. It specifies CASSPGYYEQYF. The complete variable domain, with remaining parts taken from reference TRBV7-6 and TRBJ2-7, reads GAGVSQSPRYKVTKRGQDVALRCDPISGHVSLYWYRQALGQGPEFLTYFNYEAQQDKSGLPNDRFSAERPEGSISTLTIQRTEQRDSAMYRCASSPGYYEQYFGPGTRLTVT.

The chain is built from TRBV19 and TRBJ1-5, with D uncertain. The V and J ends lost 2 bases and 4 bases respectively, with 9 bases between them. The V gene's germline CDR1 is LNHDA and CDR2 SQIVND (reference sequence). The CDR3 runs to 14 residues. The CDR3 here is CASSIRGYNQPQHF. The DNA for the CDR3 is TGTGCCAGTAGTATACGAGGGTATAATCAGCCCCAGCATTTT.

The rearrangement uses TRBV28 and TRBJ2-2; D remains unclear. Germline CDR1 reads MDHEN; CDR2 reads SYDVKM. CDR3 length: 14 amino acids. The germline V and J ends were trimmed by 7 bases and 8 bases, with 17 bases remaining between them. CDR3 residues: CASNTPTVRGELFF. The CDR3 DNA reads TGTGCCAGCAATACTCCAACCGTCCGTGGGGAGCTGTTTTTT.

V and J are TRBV5-4 and TRBJ2-3; D perhaps matches TRBD2 (6 bases). The length of the CDR3 is 15 residues. Germline CDR1 SGHNT, CDR2 YYREEE (reference sequence). V was pared by 4 bases and J by 0 bases, with 12 bases between. The CDR3 loop reads CASSASAKSTDTQYF. In DNA form, the CDR3 reads TGTGCCAGCAGCGCTAGCGCAAAGAGCACAGATACGCAGTATTTT.